Presented here are 19 T cell receptor beta chains from one specimen sequenced in a study of T cell responses to AZD1222 COVID-19 vaccine. Clones were sequenced by immunoSEQ multiplex PCR, and TCRdb holds only the in-frame ones, with some missing. This table has under 130,000 clones, around 89% appearing once. The sequenced sample was peripheral blood, obtained on day 0 of AZD1222 vaccination. The receptors stem from an adult in good health.

The genes are TRBV7-9 and TRBJ2-3, with D perhaps matching TRBD1 (6 bases). With 5 bases removed from V and 3 bases from J, the gap between germline ends came to 18 bases. The CDR3 is 16 amino acids. CDR1 and CDR2 from the germline V gene are SEHNR and FQNEAQ (reference sequence). As DNA, the CDR3 is TGTGCCAGCAGCCTCAATATACAGGGTTCAACAGATACGCAGTATTTT. Its protein product is CASSLNIQGSTDTQYF.

The chain uses TRBV24-1 and TRBJ2-7; 8 bases match TRBD2. Germline V gene data show CDR1 as KGHDR and CDR2 as SFDVKD. With 5 bases clipped from V and 1 base from J, the junction kept 6 bases outside the gene matches. This CDR3 is 15 amino acids long. In DNA form, the CDR3 reads TGTGCCACCAGTGCGACGGGAGGGGGGTCCTACGAGCAGTACTTC. Translated: CATSATGGGSYEQYF.

The chain couples TRBV2 to TRBJ2-7; 9 bases agree with TRBD2. Trimming cost V 4 bases and J 5 bases; bases outside gene matches: 6. Germline CDR1 and CDR2: SNHLY and FYNNEI. The CDR3 loop spans 14 amino acids. CDR3 in amino acids: CASSGGSGSNEQYF. DNA of the CDR3: TGTGCCAGCAGTGGGGGTAGCGGGAGCAACGAGCAGTACTTC.

There are a few counts of this clone. J is TRBJ2-7 and V is TRBV5-1; no firm D call. CDR1 and CDR2 from the germline V gene are SGHRS and YFSETQ. Trimming shortened V by 0 bases and J by 0 bases, and 7 bases separated the two germline ends. The length of the CDR3 is 14 residues. The CDR3, as DNA: TGCGCCAGCAGCTTGGGGACGGCCTCCTACGAGCAGTACTTC. Protein product: CASSLGTASYEQYF.

This chain connects TRBV19 to TRBJ2-2; possible D gene TRBD1, 6 bases. CDR1 is LNHDA, CDR2 SQIVND, per germline (reference sequence). This CDR3 has 16 amino acids. V was shortened by 3 bases and J by 1 base, with 12 bases between the two germline ends. CDR3 loop: CASSMTGQMNTGELFF. Here the CDR3 DNA reads TGTGCCAGTAGTATGACCGGACAGATGAACACCGGGGAGCTGTTTTTT.

The rearrangement links TRBV7-2 to TRBJ2-3; TRBD2 is a possible D gene (5 bases). Germline V gives CDR1 SGHTA, CDR2 FQGNSA. The V end was cut by 4 bases, the J end by 4 bases, with 9 bases between. This CDR3 comprises 13 residues. Here the CDR3 reads CASSSAGADTQYF. The CDR3 nucleotides read TGTGCCAGCAGCTCGGCGGGTGCAGATACGCAGTATTTT.

This chain uses TRBV11-3 with TRBJ2-1; 11 bases map to TRBD2. The CDR3 runs to 15 residues. Germline lookup yields CDR1 SGHNT and CDR2 YENEEA. Trimming cost V 4 bases and J 5 bases; bases outside gene matches: 4. The CDR3 nucleotides are TGTGCCAGCAGCTCTGGGACTAGCGGCCACAATGAGCAGTTCTTC. Translating it yields CASSSGTSGHNEQFF.

This clone was detected a few times. This chain uses TRBV11-2 with TRBJ2-5; no reliable D call. Germline-derived CDR1 and CDR2 are SGHAT and FQNNGV. The CDR3 contains 11 residues. Trimming stripped 2 bases from V and 4 bases from J, with 2 bases between. DNA of the CDR3: TGTGCCAGCAGCTTATTAGAGACCCAGTACTTC. Its protein is CASSLLETQYF.

The chain uses TRBV2 and TRBJ2-1, with a tentative D call TRBD1 (5 bases). V dropped 5 bases and J dropped 2 bases, with 10 bases sitting between them. Germline-derived CDR1 and CDR2 are SNHLY and FYNNEI. The CDR3 is made up of 14 amino acids. CDR3 in amino acids: CASSTAGPYNEQFF. Here the CDR3 DNA reads TGTGCCAGCAGTACAGCAGGGCCCTACAATGAGCAGTTCTTC.

This chain links TRBV27 with TRBJ2-3; a possible D gene is TRBD2 (7 bases). Germline CDR1 and CDR2: MNHEY and SMNVEV (reference sequence). The CDR3 runs 15 residues. Trimming pared 7 bases from V and 0 bases from J, leaving 14 bases between. The chain's CDR3 is CASIGGGHSTDTQYF. The CDR3 DNA reads TGTGCCAGCATTGGCGGGGGACATAGCACAGATACGCAGTATTTT.

V and J are TRBV19 and TRBJ1-1; D remains ambiguous. Trimming took off 6 bases at V and 5 bases at J, with 19 bases between the two ends. The CDR3 is 15 residues long. The germline CDR1 and CDR2 sequences are LNHDA and SQIVND (reference sequence). CDR3 in amino acids: CASSQPGRLSTEAFF. The CDR3 DNA reads TGTGCCAGTAGCCAGCCGGGCAGACTGAGTACTGAAGCTTTCTTT.

The V and J genes are TRBV7-9 and TRBJ2-7; weak D call: TRBD2 (5 bases). Trimming shortened V by 1 base and J by 6 bases, and 10 bases separated the two germline ends. The CDR3 sequence is 13 residues long. Germline CDR1 SEHNR, CDR2 FQNEAQ (reference sequence). This CDR3 is CASSLEGGSEQYF. The DNA for the CDR3 is TGTGCCAGCAGCTTAGAAGGAGGCAGCGAGCAGTACTTC.

The rearrangement uses TRBV5-8 and TRBJ1-2; TRBD1 matches at 10 bases. The germline CDR1 and CDR2 sequences are SGHTS and YDEGEE. Trimming at V came to 4 bases and at J to 0 bases, leaving 6 bases not matched to a gene. The CDR3 contains 16 residues. The CDR3 nucleotides read TGTGCCAGCAGCCCAAGACAGGGGGCCGCTAACTATGGCTACACCTTC. Amino acids: CASSPRQGAANYGYTF.

The rearrangement uses TRBV30 and TRBJ1-6, with 9 bases that match TRBD1. This CDR3 spans 15 amino acids. CDR1 is GTSNPN, CDR2 SVGIG, per germline (reference sequence). Trimming took 4 bases from V and 6 from J; bases not matched to a gene: 7. This CDR3 reads CAWIPWGQGNSPLHF. CDR3 nucleotide sequence: TGTGCCTGGATCCCATGGGGACAGGGTAATTCACCCCTCCACTTT. Full variable domain (missing parts from reference TRBV30 and TRBJ1-6): SQTIHQWPATLVQPVGSPLSLECTVEGTSNPNLYWYRQAAGRGLQLLFYSVGIGQISSEVPQNLSASRPQDRQFILSSKKLLLSDSGFYLCAWIPWGQGNSPLHFGNGTRLTVT.

The V gene is TRBV5-4, the J gene TRBJ2-7; D remains unclear. The germline gives CDR1 SGHNT, CDR2 YYREEE (reference sequence). The CDR3 extends over 14 amino acids. V gave up 0 bases and J gave up 1 base, with 8 bases separating them. CDR3 sequence (DNA): TGTGCCAGCAGCTTGGGTCAGAGATCCTACGAGCAGTACTTC. This encodes CASSLGQRSYEQYF.

V and J are TRBV4-1 and TRBJ2-2; TRBD2 matches at 8 bases. The CDR3 runs to 17 residues. V lost 2 bases, J lost 3 bases, and 8 bases stayed unmatched. The germline V gene encodes CDR1 MGHRA and CDR2 YSYEKL. In DNA, the CDR3 is TGCGCCAGCAGCCAACTGTTGGCGGGAGGCGACACCGGGGAGCTGTTTTTT. Translated, it gives CASSQLLAGGDTGELFF.

J is TRBJ1-2 and V is TRBV12-3 or TRBV12-4, with unresolved D. The CDR3 totals 13 residues. V lost 0 bases and J lost 10, with 12 bases in between. The CDR3 here is CASSLARGDDYTF. The CDR3 DNA reads TGTGCCAGCAGTTTAGCTCGCGGGGATGACTACACCTTC.

V is TRBV29-1 and J is TRBJ1-1; D unclear. The V gene lost 2 bases and the J gene lost 4 bases, with 11 bases spanning the gap. The germline CDR1 and CDR2 sequences are SQVTM and ANQGSEA. This CDR3 comprises 13 residues. The CDR3, as DNA: TGCAGCGTTGAAAGGGTCTCGGCCACTGAAGCTTTCTTT. Its protein is CSVERVSATEAFF.

The chain has TRBV29-1 and TRBJ2-7, with 9 bases identical to TRBD2. CDR3 length: 13 amino acids. From germline, CDR1 is SQVTM and CDR2 ANQGSEA. J was trimmed by 5 bases and V by 3 bases; bases with no gene match: 5. In DNA, the CDR3 is TGCAGCGTTGATCGACTAGCGGAGAACGAGCAGTACTTC. This gives the protein CSVDRLAENEQYF.